This TCR beta chain was found in a study of cytomegalovirus exposure and HLA in healthy donors. Study outcomes and limitations: There were some public TCRs occurring in many donors, but most TCR sequences were rare.

Regarding this clone: What it recognizes is unknown.

Vbeta (60) and Jbeta (13) primers were used in the PCR. Clones were read by immunoSEQ multiplex PCR, and TCRdb kept only the in-frame ones, dropping some. The sample table includes roughly 84,000 clones. Unmatched junction bases numbered 7, after V lost 8 bases and J lost 4 bases. Germline loops: CDR1 SNHLY, CDR2 FYNNEI. The CDR3 has 14 amino acids. J is TRBJ1-5 and V is TRBV2, with 8 bases identical to TRBD1. The sequenced sample consisted of PBMCs. The source is a man aged 50 to 60 in good health and CMV-seronegative. As DNA, the CDR3 is TGTGCCAGCGCCTTCCGACAGGGGAATCAGCCCCAGCATTTT. This codes for CASAFRQGNQPQHF.